The 10 T cell receptor beta chains given below trace back to one sample, sequenced in a study of blood T cell repertoires in COVID-19. The data were produced by immunoSEQ multiplex PCR, yet TCRdb's version contains in-frame clones alone and is incomplete. The profile shows roughly 230,000 clones, 70% to 90% of them singletons. Sequencing was carried out using peripheral blood. The receptors were sampled from a man aged 35-49 years with acute or convalescent COVID-19.

The V and J genes are TRBV5-6 and TRBJ2-7; 7 bases match TRBD1. The CDR3 has 14 amino acids. With V trimmed by 0 bases and J by 5 bases, 5 bases remained unmatched. Germline V lookup: CDR1 SGHDT, CDR2 YYEEEE. The CDR3, as DNA: TGTGCCAGCAGCTTGGTAGGGGGCGCGGACGAGCAGTACTTC. This sequence encodes CASSLVGGADEQYF. The full variable domain, with the rest looked up from reference TRBV5-6 and TRBJ2-7, is DAGVTQSPTHLIKTRGQQVTLRCSPKSGHDTVSWYQQALGQGPQFIFQYYEEEERQRGNFPDRFSGHQFPNYSSELNVNALLLGDSALYLCASSLVGGADEQYFGPGTRLTVT.

J is TRBJ1-6 and V is TRBV5-4; D unclear. Germline CDR1 is SGHNT and CDR2 is YYREEE (reference sequence). There are 15 residues in the CDR3. Trimming left V 0 bases short and J 8 bases short, with 12 bases between. The CDR3 region has the DNA TGTGCCAGCAGCTTGGATTCAGGACTAGATTCACCCCTCCACTTT. Protein product: CASSLDSGLDSPLHF. Supplemented by reference TRBV5-4 and TRBJ1-6, the full variable domain reads ETGVTQSPTHLIKTRGQQVTLRCSSQSGHNTVSWYQQALGQGPQFIFQYYREEENGRGNFPPRFSGLQFPNYSSELNVNALELDDSALYLCASSLDSGLDSPLHFGNGTRLTVT.

The chain is built from TRBV5-1 and TRBJ1-2, with 11 bases matching TRBD1. Per germline, CDR1 SGHRS and CDR2 YFSETQ. This CDR3 region has 13 residues. Trimming at V came to 4 bases and at J to 8 bases, leaving 4 bases not matched to a gene. CDR3 DNA sequence: TGCGCCAGCAGCCCTCGGACAGGGGGCGGCTACACCTTC. Protein: CASSPRTGGGYTF.

The chain uses TRBV4-1 and TRBJ1-2; D not certain. V lost 1 base and J 3 bases, leaving 6 bases between the germline ends. The germline V gene has CDR1 MGHRA and CDR2 YSYEKL. The CDR3 has 13 residues. CDR3 DNA: TGCGCCAGCAGCCAAGGGGCCCACTATGGCTACACCTTC. As protein: CASSQGAHYGYTF.

This clone was counted between two and nine times. The J gene is TRBJ2-2, the V gene TRBV19, with 7 bases identical to TRBD1. V shed 7 bases and J 5 bases; nucleotides not matched to a gene: 10. Per the germline V gene, CDR1 is LNHDA and CDR2 is SQIVND (reference sequence). The CDR3 spans 15 residues. CDR3 DNA: TGTGCCAGTAAAACTACAGGGGCTGAGACCGGGGAGCTGTTTTTT. Translating gives CASKTTGAETGELFF.

The gene calls are TRBV7-8 and TRBJ1-2; 8 nucleotides line up with TRBD1. The germline gives CDR1 SGHVS, CDR2 FQNEAQ. The CDR3 covers 18 residues. The trim removed 4 bases at V and 7 bases at J, leaving 20 bases unmatched. CDR3 amino acids: CASSYTGGEPSNVVGYTF. The CDR3 nucleotides are TGTGCCAGCAGCTATACAGGGGGAGAGCCCTCTAATGTGGTTGGCTACACCTTC.

This chain connects TRBV9 to TRBJ2-1; D might be TRBD2 (5 bases). CDR3 length: 15 amino acids. Trimming cost V 3 bases and J 8 bases, with 18 bases left between them. The germline V gene encodes CDR1 SGDLS and CDR2 YYNGEE. The CDR3, as DNA: TGTGCCAGCAGCGCGGAGGTGACTCCCCTCCATGAGCAGTTCTTC. Translating it yields CASSAEVTPLHEQFF. The entire variable domain, with the rest obtained from reference TRBV9 and TRBJ2-1, is as follows: DSGVTQTPKHLITATGQRVTLRCSPRSGDLSVYWYQQSLDQGLQFLIQYYNGEERAKGNILERFSAQQFPDLHSELNLSSLELGDSALYFCASSAEVTPLHEQFFGPGTRLTVL.

The chain links TRBV19 to TRBJ1-2, with 7 bases matching TRBD1. J was trimmed by 2 bases and V by 6 bases; bases with no gene match: 12. There are 16 residues in the CDR3. From germline, CDR1 is LNHDA and CDR2 SQIVND (reference sequence). CDR3 sequence reads: CASRPGQQRGNYGYTF. The CDR3 region has the DNA TGTGCCAGTAGACCGGGACAGCAAAGGGGAAACTATGGCTACACCTTC.

The chain combines TRBV2 with TRBJ2-1, with 10 bases matching TRBD1. CDR1 and CDR2 (germline): SNHLY, FYNNEI. The CDR3 length is 17 residues. Germline trimming cut 5 bases from V and 5 bases from J; bases unmatched to any gene: 12. CDR3 in DNA: TGTGCCAGCAGTAATCAAAGGAGGGGACAGGGGAACAATGAGCAGTTCTTC. Translating it yields CASSNQRRGQGNNEQFF.

This clone was detected only a few times. V and J are TRBV5-4 and TRBJ1-1; 9 nucleotides match TRBD1. V shed 9 bases, J shed 4 bases, and the junction held 7 bases outside the gene matches. Per germline, CDR1 SGHNT and CDR2 YYREEE (reference sequence). CDR3 size: 13 residues. DNA of the CDR3: TGTGCCACCGGGGGACAGGGCGGCACTGAAGCTTTCTTT. As protein: CATGGQGGTEAFF.